This TCR beta chain was recovered during a study of blood T cell repertoires in COVID-19. Study at large: Whether acute or convalescent, the COVID-19 samples came from the United States, Italy and Spain. PBMCs, B-cell-depleted T cells, or T cells were the source of the cDNA or gDNA that made up the material.

Per germline, CDR1 MDHEN and CDR2 SYDVKM. V lost 3 bases and J lost 0; bases outside the gene matches: 18. The CDR3 sequence is 20 residues long. Authors' processing steps: Amplifying reference gene primers gave estimates of nucleated cell counts. Sequencing used immunoSEQ multiplex PCR; TCRdb keeps in-frame clones, though not all of them. Clonal size and the V and J genes are those of that table, whereas D and trimming came from the DNA. The table records about 140,000 clones, approximately 89% of them present only once. The specimen sequenced was peripheral blood. The gene calls are TRBV28 and TRBJ2-7; 9 bases align to TRBD2. The clonotype comes from a man aged 60 to 69 with active or convalescent COVID-19. CDR3 region: CASSFLFDSGSRGSSYEQYF. The CDR3 bases are TGTGCCAGCAGTTTCCTTTTTGATAGCGGGAGTCGGGGAAGCTCCTACGAGCAGTACTTC.